The 13 T cell receptor beta chains presented below share a single source sample, sequenced in a study of response to subunit inactivated influenza vaccine listed by TCRdb under 2018. Libraries were made using RT-PCR. Sequencing took place on an Illumina HiSeq 2500. Using fastp at Q25 and MiXCR, TCRdb reprocessed the public reads and kept productive beta chains. Under each unique CDR3 protein, matching rows form one entry showing the most common genes and DNA. In all, the sample holds under 200,000 distinct CDR3 sequences, and roughly 10% of those were seen once. Approximately 13% of the sample goes to the ten largest clones. Interpreted using the paper, the time point label stands for: 45 to 50 days after influenza vaccine administration. Here the sequenced sample was non-naive T cells sorted from PBMCs, taken more than 35 days after vaccination. According to the study, the label for this sample's cell subset or site signals: memory T cell fraction. The receptors were sampled from a man between 50 and 59 years old who received an inactivated influenza vaccine. Donor details come from another sample of the same person, matched by shared clones.

The V and J genes are TRBV27 and TRBJ1-1; 7 bases line up with TRBD1. The germline V gene encodes CDR1 MNHEY and CDR2 SMNVEV (reference sequence). V lost 4 bases, J lost 5 bases, and 7 bases stayed unmatched. This CDR3 comprises 14 residues. The DNA for the CDR3 is TGTGCCAGCAGTTCATCGCCAGGGGGAACTGAAGCTTTCTTT. It codes for CASSSSPGGTEAFF.

The chain recombines TRBV12-3 or TRBV12-4 with TRBJ2-7; 7 bases align to TRBD1. This CDR3 is 13 amino acids long. J was trimmed by 2 bases and V by 5 bases; bases with no gene match: 3. CDR3 sequence: CASSKDRAYEQYF. For the CDR3, the DNA is TGTGCCAGCAGTAAAGACAGGGCCTACGAGCAGTACTTC.

This clonotype was detected only a few times. The V call is TRBV5-5, the J call TRBJ1-2; no definite D call. The V and J ends lost 0 bases and 2 bases respectively, with 5 bases between them. Germline V gives CDR1 SGHKS, CDR2 YYEKEE (reference sequence). CDR3 size: 13 residues. CDR3 sequence: CASSLEMNYGYTF. The CDR3 region has the DNA TGTGCCAGCAGCTTGGAGATGAACTATGGCTACACCTTC.

The sample holds many counts of this clonotype. The rearrangement uses TRBV4-1 and TRBJ1-1; D is uncertain. V shed 1 base and J shed 4 bases, with 13 bases lying between them. Per the germline V gene, CDR1 is MGHRA and CDR2 is YSYEKL. The length of the CDR3 is 15 residues. The CDR3 reads CASSQAVMGGTEAFF. CDR3 coding DNA: TGCGCCAGCAGCCAAGCCGTGATGGGAGGCACTGAAGCTTTCTTT.

Of note for this clonotype: A clone one base away is much larger, so this may be a read error. This chain uses TRBV11-2 with TRBJ1-1; D gene uncertain. CDR3 size: 14 residues. Germline CDR1 is SGHAT and CDR2 is FQNNGV. V shed 0 bases and J shed 7 bases, with 12 bases lying between them. CDR3 coding DNA: TGTGCCAGCAGCTTAGAGGGAAAGGGAATTGAAGCTTTCTTT. This encodes CASSLEGKGIEAFF.

The rearrangement joins TRBV7-2 to TRBJ1-2; D is ambiguous. The germline V gene has CDR1 SGHTA and CDR2 FQGNSA. V was pared by 1 base and J by 0 bases, with 6 bases between. The CDR3 loop spans 14 amino acids. The CDR3: CASSLDTANYGYTF. In nucleotides, the CDR3 is TGTGCCAGCAGCTTAGACACGGCTAACTATGGCTACACCTTC.

This clonotype was observed a few times. V gene TRBV7-8 combines with J gene TRBJ2-2, with D perhaps TRBD2 (5 bases). The germline CDR1 and CDR2 sequences are SGHVS and FQNEAQ. This CDR3 contains 16 residues. Trimming took 6 bases from V and 0 from J, leaving 14 bases between them. CDR3 residues: CASRPGDLANTGELFF. CDR3 sequence (DNA): TGTGCCAGCAGACCCGGGGATTTGGCGAACACCGGGGAGCTGTTTTTT.

This clonotype turned up a few times. The V call is TRBV18, the J call TRBJ2-7; 11 positions match TRBD1. Germline V CDR1 and CDR2: KGHSH, LQKENI. The CDR3 has 15 residues. Trimming cost V 0 bases and J 7 bases; bases outside gene matches: 5. The CDR3 reads CASSPPGQGAKEQYF. CDR3 nucleotide sequence: TGTGCCAGCTCACCACCCGGACAGGGGGCGAAGGAGCAGTACTTC.

In this sample, this clonotype turned up a few times. The chain links TRBV20-1 to TRBJ1-4, with D maybe TRBD1 (5 bases). Trimming removed 1 base from V and 0 bases from J, with 18 bases in between. The CDR3 runs to 18 residues. The germline gives CDR1 DFQATT, CDR2 SNEGSKA (reference sequence). In nucleotides, the CDR3 is TGCAGTGCTAGAGTTGCAGGGATGAACTATGCAACTAATGAAAAACTGTTTTTT. Translation gives CSARVAGMNYATNEKLFF.

There are a few counts of this clonotype. The V and J genes are TRBV7-9 and TRBJ1-2; TRBD1 is a possible D gene (5 bases). The V end was cut by 4 bases, the J end by 5 bases, with 17 bases between. CDR1 is SEHNR and CDR2 is FQNEAQ in the germline V gene (reference sequence). The CDR3 extends over 15 amino acids. The CDR3 region is CASSSRGEKVYGYTF. The CDR3 coding sequence is TGTGCCAGCAGCTCAAGGGGAGAGAAGGTTTATGGCTACACCTTC.

V usage is TRBV7-8 and J usage is TRBJ2-7; possible D gene TRBD1, 6 bases. V lost 3 bases and J 6 bases, leaving 15 bases between the germline ends. The length of the CDR3 is 14 residues. Germline V gives CDR1 SGHVS, CDR2 FQNEAQ. The DNA of the CDR3 is TGTGCCAGCAGCTTTCAGGGCCACAGGGTCGAGCAGTACTTC. Its translation: CASSFQGHRVEQYF. The full variable domain, in which reference TRBV7-8 and TRBJ2-7 provide the parts outside the CDR3, is GAGVSQSPRYKVAKRGQDVALRCDPISGHVSLFWYQQALGQGPEFLTYFQNEAQLDKSGLPSDRFFAERPEGSVSTLKIQRTQQEDSAVYLCASSFQGHRVEQYFGPGTRLTVT.

In this sample, this clonotype turned up many times. V gene TRBV19 combines with J gene TRBJ2-3; no firm D call. V dropped 3 bases and J dropped 3 bases, with 10 bases sitting between them. The CDR3 covers 14 residues. Germline assignment: CDR1 LNHDA and CDR2 SQIVND (reference sequence). The CDR3 sequence is CASSIRGWTDTQYF. The CDR3 DNA sequence: TGTGCCAGTAGTATCCGTGGCTGGACAGATACGCAGTATTTT. The full variable domain, in which reference TRBV19 and TRBJ2-3 provide the parts outside the CDR3, is DGGITQSPKYLFRKEGQNVTLSCEQNLNHDAMYWYRQDPGQGLRLIYYSQIVNDFQKGDIAEGYSVSREKKESFPLTVTSAQKNPTAFYLCASSIRGWTDTQYFGPGTRLTVL.

A few counts support this clonotype. The chain uses TRBV3-1 and TRBJ2-7, with unresolved D. The V gene's germline CDR1 is LGHDT and CDR2 YNNKEL (reference sequence). The V gene lost 4 bases and the J gene lost 3 bases, with 7 bases spanning the gap. The CDR3 contains 12 residues. CDR3 nucleotides: TGTGCCAGCAGCCCCAACATCTACGAGCAGTACTTC. Translation gives CASSPNIYEQYF.